What follows are 2 T cell receptor beta chains derived from one specimen sequenced in a study of T cell responses to AZD1222 COVID-19 vaccine. Measured with immunoSEQ multiplex PCR; TCRdb has only the in-frame clones, and not every one. In the table there are 150,000 to 200,000 clones, approximately 91% of which are singletons. The sequencing used peripheral blood, collected on day 0 of AZD1222 vaccination. The origin of the receptors is an adult in good health.

V and J are TRBV5-4 and TRBJ1-1, with unresolved D. The CDR3 has 15 residues. Trimming removed 4 bases at V and 2 bases at J, with 15 bases between. CDR1 is SGHNT and CDR2 is YYREEE in the germline V gene (reference sequence). The CDR3 spells CASSPITVTNTEAFF. The CDR3 DNA sequence: TGTGCCAGCAGCCCTATTACAGTAACCAACACTGAAGCTTTCTTT.

The chain links TRBV19 to TRBJ2-1, with 10 bases that match TRBD2. Trimming removed 7 bases from V and 6 bases from J; junction bases left unmatched: 12. Germline V gives CDR1 LNHDA, CDR2 SQIVND (reference sequence). This CDR3 is built from 16 residues. CDR3 coding DNA: TGTGCCAGTACCCTCGATTTTGGGACTAGCGTCAATGAGCAGTTCTTC. It translates to CASTLDFGTSVNEQFF.